The rows below give T cell receptor beta chains drawn from one sample of a study of CD8 T cells in ankylosing spondylitis. TCRdb re-derived calls from the 5' RACE reads in MiXCR, one entry per CDR3 protein. The sample consists of more than 250,000 distinct CDR3 sequences, 6.5% to 10% of them appearing once. Input material: blood, either unsorted or a sorted T cell fraction (not recorded which). The source is a male donor with ankylosing spondylitis. Both conserved end residues are part of each CDR3. A D gene is named only where the DNA matches it firmly. Only part of the rows carry a size: once, few, many, or a class if the clone is expanded.

NA,TRBV20-1,many,TRBJ2-5,11,CSALHQETQYF,TGCAGTGCTCTCCACCAAGAGACCCAGTACTTC
NA,TRBV24-1,few,TRBJ2-7,12,CATSDWGYEQYF,TGTGCCACCAGTGATTGGGGATACGAGCAGTACTTC
TRBD1,TRBV25-1,NA,TRBJ2-7,13,CASSERTGNEQYF,TGTGCCAGCAGTGAGCGGACAGGGAACGAGCAGTACTTC
NA,TRBV4-1,NA,TRBJ1-5,17,CASSQGGAVSLRQPQHF,TGCGCCAGCAGCCAAGGGGGGGCAGTATCGCTTCGTCAGCCCCAGCATTTT
NA,TRBV3-1,few,TRBJ2-3,16,CASSQDRGGITDTQYF,TGTGCCAGCAGCCAAGATCGAGGGGGAATCACAGATACGCAGTATTTT
NA,TRBV12-3/TRBV12-4,few,TRBJ2-3,15,CASSLAGTGTDTQYF,TGTGCCAGCAGTTTAGCAGGGACGGGCACAGATACGCAGTATTTT
TRBD1,TRBV18,many,TRBJ1-5,14,CASSTGQGAQPQHF,TGTGCCAGCTCAACGGGACAGGGGGCTCAGCCCCAGCATTTT
TRBD1,TRBV24-1,NA,TRBJ2-3,17,CATSDLETGRFTDTQYF,TGTGCCACCAGTGATTTGGAGACAGGGCGCTTCACAGATACGCAGTATTTT
NA,TRBV29-1,few,TRBJ1-5,13,CSVRRGENQPQHF,TGCAGCGTTAGGCGGGGGGAAAATCAGCCCCAGCATTTT
NA,TRBV9,few,TRBJ2-3,14,CASSGAGTIDTQYF,TGTGCCAGCAGCGGGGCGGGAACGATAGATACGCAGTATTTT
NA,TRBV5-5,NA,TRBJ2-7,14,CASTRGGYSYEQYF,TGTGCCAGCACTAGAGGGGGGTACTCCTACGAGCAGTACTTC
NA,TRBV20-1,NA,TRBJ1-4,11,CSAPRYEKLFF,TGCAGTGCCCCCCGGTACGAAAAACTGTTTTTT
NA,TRBV18,NA,TRBJ1-2,13,CASSPPVAGGYTF,TGTGCCAGCTCACCACCGGTAGCGGGCGGCTACACCTTC
NA,TRBV5-1,few,TRBJ2-1,16,CASSLDPGTRGSEQFF,TGCGCCAGCAGCTTGGATCCCGGGACAAGGGGAAGTGAGCAGTTCTTC
TRBD2,TRBV7-3,NA,TRBJ2-2,16,CASSTPSGRNTGELFF,TGTGCCAGCAGCACACCGAGCGGGAGAAACACCGGGGAGCTGTTTTTT
TRBD2,TRBV7-2,few,TRBJ2-7,14,CASSSKTSGLEQYF,TGTGCCAGCAGCTCAAAGACTAGCGGACTCGAGCAGTACTTC
NA,TRBV5-6,few,TRBJ1-3,15,CASSYKTGSGNTIYF,TGTGCCAGCAGCTACAAGACAGGATCTGGAAACACCATATATTTT
TRBD1,TRBV29-1,many,TRBJ2-2,15,CSVFREGTVTGELFF,TGCAGCGTTTTTCGAGAGGGGACAGTCACCGGGGAGCTGTTTTTT
NA,TRBV6-1,few,TRBJ2-7,14,CASSERWDRHEQYF,TGTGCCAGCAGTGAACGCTGGGATCGCCACGAGCAGTACTTC
NA,TRBV7-2,NA,TRBJ1-5,14,CASSGSVSNQPQHF,TGTGCCAGCAGCGGGAGCGTTAGCAATCAGCCCCAGCATTTT
TRBD2,TRBV9,NA,TRBJ2-7,14,CASSVVGGADEQYF,TGTGCCAGCAGCGTAGTGGGAGGGGCGGACGAGCAGTACTTC
NA,TRBV20-1,few,TRBJ2-3,13,CSFGGQRTDTQYF,TGCAGTTTTGGGGGCCAACGAACAGATACGCAGTATTTT
TRBD2,TRBV4-2,few,TRBJ2-1,15,CASSPRSSGRNEQFF,TGTGCCAGCAGCCCCCGGAGTAGCGGGCGCAATGAGCAGTTCTTC
TRBD1,TRBV5-1,NA,TRBJ2-3,15,CASSLSPRGRDTQYF,TGCGCCAGCAGCTTGAGTCCCAGGGGGCGCGATACGCAGTATTTT
TRBD1,TRBV29-1,NA,TRBJ2-7,15,CSVAKGQVNPYEQYF,TGCAGCGTGGCCAAGGGACAGGTCAACCCCTACGAGCAGTACTTC
NA,TRBV12-3/TRBV12-4,few,TRBJ2-3,15,CASSLALGRTDTQYF,TGTGCCAGCAGTTTGGCACTAGGCCGCACAGATACGCAGTATTTT
NA,TRBV19,NA,TRBJ1-4,15,CASSIGPATNEKLFF,TGTGCCAGTAGTATCGGCCCAGCAACTAATGAAAAACTGTTTTTT
TRBD2,TRBV4-2,NA,TRBJ2-7,13,CASSQDGGDEQYF,TGTGCCAGCAGCCAAGATGGGGGGGACGAGCAGTACTTC
TRBD1,TRBV15,NA,TRBJ2-7,17,CATSWPLTTGTTYEQYF,TGTGCCACCAGCTGGCCCCTAACGACAGGGACCACCTACGAGCAGTACTTC
NA,TRBV2,NA,TRBJ2-4,14,CASSEALRGNIQYF,TGTGCCAGCAGTGAAGCGCTTCGAGGTAACATTCAGTACTTC
TRBD2,TRBV4-3,NA,TRBJ2-4,18,CASSPSAGLAGGWDIQYF,TGCGCCAGCAGCCCCTCGGCGGGACTAGCGGGAGGGTGGGACATTCAGTACTTC
NA,TRBV19,many,TRBJ2-3,13,CASSIVRTDTQYF,TGTGCCAGTAGTATAGTCCGCACAGATACGCAGTATTTT
NA,TRBV20-1,few,TRBJ2-3,15,CSASPTSGPTDTQYF,TGCAGTGCTAGTCCAACCAGCGGACCCACAGATACGCAGTATTTT
TRBD2,TRBV20-1,NA,TRBJ2-1,18,CSARDSPAGELTYNEQFF,TGCAGTGCTAGAGATTCTCCAGCGGGAGAGTTAACCTACAATGAGCAGTTCTTC
TRBD2,TRBV12-3/TRBV12-4,NA,TRBJ2-1,17,CASSPGGAGPSYNEQFF,TGTGCCAGCAGCCCGGGGGGGGCGGGACCCTCCTACAATGAGCAGTTCTTC
NA,TRBV28,NA,TRBJ2-3,17,CASSLYMGGSSTDTQYF,TGTGCCAGCAGTTTATACATGGGGGGCAGCAGCACAGATACGCAGTATTTT
NA,TRBV7-2,few,TRBJ2-2,14,CASSFITGTGELFF,TGTGCCAGCAGCTTTATTACTGGCACCGGGGAGCTGTTTTTT
NA,TRBV7-9,many,TRBJ2-7,13,CASSLAGIYEQYF,TGTGCCAGCAGCTTAGCCGGGATCTACGAGCAGTACTTC
NA,TRBV29-1,few,TRBJ1-1,11,CSAMELTEAFF,TGCAGCGCCATGGAATTAACTGAAGCTTTCTTT
NA,TRBV6-1,few,TRBJ1-5,17,CASREVSGRGGNQPQHF,TGTGCCAGCAGAGAGGTGTCAGGGAGGGGTGGCAATCAGCCCCAGCATTTT
NA,TRBV5-1,once,TRBJ1-1,16,CASSSGRGGQNTEAFF,TGCGCCAGCAGCTCGGGCCGGGGCGGCCAGAACACTGAAGCTTTCTTT
NA,TRBV5-1,few,TRBJ2-1,15,CASILAPGEFYEQFF,TGCGCCAGCATCCTAGCCCCGGGAGAATTTTATGAGCAGTTCTTC
TRBD2,TRBV6-2/TRBV6-3,few,TRBJ2-7,14,CASSPAGGTYEQYF,TGTGCCAGCAGTCCCGCGGGAGGAACCTACGAGCAGTACTTC
NA,TRBV28,NA,TRBJ2-7,13,CASSAVGPYEQYF,TGTGCCAGCAGCGCCGTGGGCCCCTACGAGCAGTACTTC
NA,TRBV5-1,NA,TRBJ2-3,14,CASSLEVNTDTQYF,TGCGCCAGCAGCTTGGAGGTTAACACAGATACGCAGTATTTT
TRBD2,TRBV10-3,NA,TRBJ2-1,15,CAISGASGTVGEQFF,TGTGCCATCAGTGGAGCTAGCGGGACGGTGGGCGAGCAGTTCTTC
TRBD2,TRBV20-1,few,TRBJ2-1,20,CSARDQPGLAGVIPRNEQFF,TGCAGTGCTAGAGATCAACCGGGACTAGCGGGAGTGATTCCGAGGAATGAGCAGTTCTTC